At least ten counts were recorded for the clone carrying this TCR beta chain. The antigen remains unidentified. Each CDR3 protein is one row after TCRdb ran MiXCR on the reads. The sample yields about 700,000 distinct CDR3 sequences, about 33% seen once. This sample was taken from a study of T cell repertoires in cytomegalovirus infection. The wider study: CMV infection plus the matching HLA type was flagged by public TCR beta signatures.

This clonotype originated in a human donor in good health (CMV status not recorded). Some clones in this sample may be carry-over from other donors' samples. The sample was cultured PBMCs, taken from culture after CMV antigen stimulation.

CDR3 loop: CASSLRGRLAGVDEQFF. CDR3 bases: TGTGCCAGCAGCTTACGAGGGAGGCTAGCGGGAGTGGATGAGCAGTTCTTC. The chain has TRBV7-2 and TRBJ2-1; the match to TRBD2 covers 10 bases. CDR1 and CDR2 from the germline V gene are SGHTA and FQGNSA. CDR3 length equals 17 residues. J gave up 8 bases and V 2 bases, and 12 bases lay outside the gene matches.